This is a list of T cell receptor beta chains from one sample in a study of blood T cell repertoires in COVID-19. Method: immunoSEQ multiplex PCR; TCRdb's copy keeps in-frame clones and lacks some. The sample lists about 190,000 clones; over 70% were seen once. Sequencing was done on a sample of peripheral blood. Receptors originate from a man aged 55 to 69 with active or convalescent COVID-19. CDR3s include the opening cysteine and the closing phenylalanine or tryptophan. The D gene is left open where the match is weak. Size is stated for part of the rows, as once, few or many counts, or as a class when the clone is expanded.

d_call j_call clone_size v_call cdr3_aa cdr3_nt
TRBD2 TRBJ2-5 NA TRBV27 CASSSIRGTSRSQETQYF TGTGCCAGCAGTTCAATTCGAGGGACTAGCAGGAGTCAAGAGACCCAGTACTTC
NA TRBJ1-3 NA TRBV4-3 CASSQDWEVSGNTIYF TGCGCCAGCAGCCAAGATTGGGAGGTATCGGGAAACACCATATATTTT
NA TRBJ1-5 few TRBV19 CASSMQEQPQHF TGTGCCAGTAGTATGCAAGAGCAACCCCAGCATTTT
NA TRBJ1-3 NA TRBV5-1 CASSLRGGPPGNTIYF TGCGCCAGCAGCCTGCGGGGCGGCCCGCCTGGAAACACCATATATTTT
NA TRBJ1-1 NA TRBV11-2 CASSAIQEFTEAFF TGTGCCAGCAGCGCAATCCAGGAATTCACTGAAGCTTTCTTT
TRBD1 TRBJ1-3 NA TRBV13 CASSPQGAGNTIYF TGTGCCAGCAGCCCACAGGGGGCTGGAAACACCATATATTTT
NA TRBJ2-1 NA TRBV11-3 CASSDGRGSYNEQFF TGTGCCAGCAGCGATGGACGGGGCTCCTACAATGAGCAGTTCTTC
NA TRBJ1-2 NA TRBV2 CASQGHFTNYGYTF TGTGCCAGCCAGGGCCATTTTACTAACTATGGCTACACCTTC
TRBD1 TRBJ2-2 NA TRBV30 CACVLRDRGHTGELFF TGTGCCTGCGTCCTGAGGGACAGGGGGCACACCGGGGAGCTGTTTTTT
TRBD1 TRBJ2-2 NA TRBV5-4 CASSRTGGQTGELFF TGTGCCAGCAGCCGGACAGGGGGCCAGACCGGGGAGCTGTTTTTT
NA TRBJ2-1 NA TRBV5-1 CASSSIAGATYNEQFF TGCGCCAGCAGCTCGATTGCAGGGGCCACCTACAATGAGCAGTTCTTC
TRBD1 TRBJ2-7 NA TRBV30 CAWSFGTGSTGQYF TGTGCCTGGAGTTTTGGGACAGGGTCTACGGGGCAGTACTTC
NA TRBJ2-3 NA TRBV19 CASSIGSDTDTQYF TGTGCCAGTAGTATTGGTAGCGACACAGATACGCAGTATTTT
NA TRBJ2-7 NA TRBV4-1 CASSPRDLGAYEQYF TGCGCCAGCAGCCCCCGGGACTTAGGGGCCTACGAGCAGTACTTC
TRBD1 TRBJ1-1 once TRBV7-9 CASSPQQGEAFF TGTGCCAGCAGCCCACAACAGGGGGAAGCTTTCTTT
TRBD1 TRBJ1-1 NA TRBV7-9 CASSLPGQGGAFF TGTGCCAGCAGCTTACCGGGACAGGGAGGAGCTTTCTTT
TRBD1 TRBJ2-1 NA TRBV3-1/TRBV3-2 CASSPRGLLPYNEQFF TGTGCCAGCAGCCCCAGGGGGCTTTTACCCTACAATGAGCAGTTCTTC
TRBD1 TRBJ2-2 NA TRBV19 CASSMKGARTGELFF TGTGCCAGTAGTATGAAGGGGGCGCGAACCGGGGAGCTGTTTTTT
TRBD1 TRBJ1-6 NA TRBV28 CASSYTGGPDSPLHF TGTGCCAGCAGTTACACAGGGGGCCCGGATTCACCCCTCCACTTT
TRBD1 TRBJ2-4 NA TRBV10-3 CAITSDRGNIQYF TGTGCCATCACCTCCGACAGGGGGAACATTCAGTACTTC
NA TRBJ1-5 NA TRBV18 CASSPTWGDPEQPQHF TGTGCCAGCTCACCAACGTGGGGGGATCCGGAGCAGCCCCAGCATTTT
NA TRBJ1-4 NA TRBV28 CASSLSANEKLFF TGTGCCAGCAGTTTATCCGCTAATGAAAAACTGTTTTTT
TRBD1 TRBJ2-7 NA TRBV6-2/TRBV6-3 CASSSPDRVSSYEQYF TGTGCCAGCAGTTCACCTGACAGGGTAAGCTCCTACGAGCAGTACTTC
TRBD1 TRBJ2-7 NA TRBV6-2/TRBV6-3 CASSPHRDRGHEQYF TGTGCCAGCAGCCCACACCGGGACAGGGGGCATGAGCAGTACTTC
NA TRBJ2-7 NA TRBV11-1 CASSPRVGVYEQYF TGTGCCAGCAGCCCGAGGGTGGGAGTCTACGAGCAGTACTTC
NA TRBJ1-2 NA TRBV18 CASSPSLRDYGYTF TGTGCCAGCTCACCAAGTTTACGGGACTATGGCTACACCTTC
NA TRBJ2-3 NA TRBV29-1 CSVGLTGKDMDTQYF TGCAGCGTCGGCCTGACGGGGAAGGATATGGATACGCAGTATTTT
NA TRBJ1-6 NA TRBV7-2 CASSPGGPNNSPLHF TGTGCCAGCAGCCCGGGGGGGCCGAATAATTCACCCCTCCACTTT
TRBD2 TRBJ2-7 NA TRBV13 CASTKLAGPEEQYF TGTGCCAGCACTAAACTAGCGGGGCCTGAGGAGCAGTACTTC
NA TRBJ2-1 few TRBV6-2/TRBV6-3 CASSFGPYNEQFF TGTGCCAGCAGTTTTGGGCCCTACAATGAGCAGTTCTTC
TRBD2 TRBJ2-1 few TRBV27 CASSRTSGSSYNEQFF TGTGCCAGCAGTAGGACTAGCGGGAGCTCCTACAATGAGCAGTTCTTC
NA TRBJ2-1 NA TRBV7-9 CASSLGHEQFF TGTGCCAGCAGCTTGGGGCATGAGCAGTTCTTC
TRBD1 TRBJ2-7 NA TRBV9 CASSVGTPLHDRGARYF TGTGCCAGCAGCGTAGGTACCCCCCTTCATGACAGGGGCGCAAGGTACTTC
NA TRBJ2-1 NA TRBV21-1 CASSKEAVTSYNEQFF TGTGCCAGCAGCAAAGAAGCCGTAACCTCCTACAATGAGCAGTTCTTC
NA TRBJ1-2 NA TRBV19 CASSIRLGYTF TGTGCCAGTAGTATCAGGCTGGGCTACACCTTC
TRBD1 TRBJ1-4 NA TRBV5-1 CASSLAGQGAEKLFF TGCGCCAGCAGCTTGGCCGGGCAGGGGGCGGAAAAACTGTTTTTT
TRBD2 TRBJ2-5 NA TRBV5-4 CASSLSGTLQETQYF TGTGCCAGCAGCCTGAGCGGGACCTTGCAAGAGACCCAGTACTTC
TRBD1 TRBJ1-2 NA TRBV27 CASSLKGGNYGYTF TGTGCCAGCAGTTTAAAAGGGGGCAACTATGGCTACACCTTC
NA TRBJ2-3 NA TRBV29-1 CSVGGDTQYF TGCAGCGTTGGAGGGGATACGCAGTATTTT
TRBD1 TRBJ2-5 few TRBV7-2 CASSPRTGGAQETQYF TGTGCCAGCAGCCCTCGGACAGGGGGGGCCCAAGAGACCCAGTACTTC
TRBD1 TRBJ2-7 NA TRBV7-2 CASSPRQGAGEQYF TGTGCCAGCAGCCCGCGACAGGGGGCGGGAGAGCAGTACTTC
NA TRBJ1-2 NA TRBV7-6 CASSPVGRDNYGYTF TGTGCCAGCAGCCCGGTGGGGCGAGACAACTATGGCTACACCTTC
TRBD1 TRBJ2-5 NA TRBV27 CASSLLLAGGIGETQYF TGTGCCAGCAGTTTACTTCTGGCAGGGGGAATTGGGGAGACCCAGTACTTC
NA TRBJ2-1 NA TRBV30 CAWSVTGNEQFF TGTGCCTGGAGTGTAACGGGTAATGAGCAGTTCTTC
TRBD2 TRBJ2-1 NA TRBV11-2 CASTLMVAGPPSYNEQFF TGTGCCAGCACTCTCATGGTAGCGGGACCTCCCTCCTACAATGAGCAGTTCTTC
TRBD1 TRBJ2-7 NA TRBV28 CASSNVGQGGYEQYF TGTGCCAGCAGTAATGTAGGACAGGGGGGGTACGAGCAGTACTTC
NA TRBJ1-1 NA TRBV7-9 CASSPGQLNTEAFF TGTGCCAGCAGTCCCGGACAGCTGAACACTGAAGCTTTCTTT
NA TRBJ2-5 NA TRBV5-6 CASSFRTAQETQYF TGTGCCAGCAGCTTCAGGACAGCCCAAGAGACCCAGTACTTC
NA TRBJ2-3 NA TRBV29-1 CSLRVGTDTQYF TGCAGCCTCCGGGTCGGCACAGATACGCAGTATTTT